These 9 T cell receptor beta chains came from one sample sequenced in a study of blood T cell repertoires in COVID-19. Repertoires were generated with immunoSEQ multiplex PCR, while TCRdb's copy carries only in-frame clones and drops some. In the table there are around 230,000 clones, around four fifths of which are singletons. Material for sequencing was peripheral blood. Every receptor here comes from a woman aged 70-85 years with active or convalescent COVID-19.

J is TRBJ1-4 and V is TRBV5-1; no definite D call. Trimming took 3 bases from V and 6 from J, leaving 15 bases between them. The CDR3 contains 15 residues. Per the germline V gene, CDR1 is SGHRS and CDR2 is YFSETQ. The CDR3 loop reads CASSSRPARDEKLFF. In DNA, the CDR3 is TGCGCCAGCAGCTCCAGGCCGGCCCGTGATGAAAAACTGTTTTTT.

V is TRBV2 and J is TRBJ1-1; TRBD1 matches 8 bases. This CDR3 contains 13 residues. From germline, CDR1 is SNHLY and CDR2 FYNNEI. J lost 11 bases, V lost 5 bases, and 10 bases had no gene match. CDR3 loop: CASSPGQGLWAFF. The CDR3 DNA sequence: TGTGCCAGCAGTCCCGGACAGGGTCTTTGGGCTTTCTTT.

This CDR3 reads CASSAKGQGVVEAFF. Written as DNA, the CDR3 is TGTGCCAGTAGTGCGAAGGGACAGGGTGTCGTTGAAGCTTTCTTT. The genes are TRBV19 and TRBJ1-1; 9 nucleotides align to TRBD1. Per the germline V gene, CDR1 is LNHDA and CDR2 is SQIVND (reference sequence). This CDR3 is 15 amino acids long. Trimming at V came to 5 bases and at J to 7 bases, leaving 11 bases not matched to a gene. Full variable domain (outside the CDR3, taken from reference TRBV19 and TRBJ1-1): DGGITQSPKYLFRKEGQNVTLSCEQNLNHDAMYWYRQDPGQGLRLIYYSQIVNDFQKGDIAEGYSVSREKKESFPLTVTSAQKNPTAFYLCASSAKGQGVVEAFFGQGTRLTVV.

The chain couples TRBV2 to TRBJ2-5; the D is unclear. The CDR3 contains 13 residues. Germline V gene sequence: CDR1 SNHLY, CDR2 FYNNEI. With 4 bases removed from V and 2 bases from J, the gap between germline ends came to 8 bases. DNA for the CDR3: TGTGCCAGCAGTGCCGACACGCAAGAGACCCAGTACTTC. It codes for CASSADTQETQYF.

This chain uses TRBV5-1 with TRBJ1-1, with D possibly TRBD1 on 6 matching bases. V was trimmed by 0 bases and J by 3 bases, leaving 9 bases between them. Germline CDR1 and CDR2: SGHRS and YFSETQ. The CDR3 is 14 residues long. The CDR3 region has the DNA TGCGCCAGCAGCTTGGTGTCAGGGGACACTGAAGCTTTCTTT. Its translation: CASSLVSGDTEAFF.

This chain's CDR3 is CASSLTLSSGNTIYF. The CDR3 coding sequence is TGTGCCAGCAGCTTGACCCTGAGCTCTGGAAACACCATATATTTT. The rearrangement joins TRBV5-6 to TRBJ1-3; D unclear. Trimming shortened V by 1 base and J by 0 bases, and 8 bases separated the two germline ends. CDR1 is SGHDT and CDR2 is YYEEEE in the germline V gene. The CDR3 totals 15 residues.

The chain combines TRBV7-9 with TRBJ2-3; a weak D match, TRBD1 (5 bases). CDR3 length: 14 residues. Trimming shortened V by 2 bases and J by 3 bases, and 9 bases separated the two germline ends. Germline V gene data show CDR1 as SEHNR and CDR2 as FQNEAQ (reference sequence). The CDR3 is CASSLQGLTDTQYF. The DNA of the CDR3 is TGTGCCAGCAGCTTACAGGGTCTGACAGATACGCAGTATTTT.

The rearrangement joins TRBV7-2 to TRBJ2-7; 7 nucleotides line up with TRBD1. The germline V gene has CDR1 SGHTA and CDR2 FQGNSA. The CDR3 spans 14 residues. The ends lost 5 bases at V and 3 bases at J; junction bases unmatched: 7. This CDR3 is CASSPGTAYYEQYF. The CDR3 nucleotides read TGTGCCAGCAGCCCCGGGACAGCCTACTACGAGCAGTACTTC. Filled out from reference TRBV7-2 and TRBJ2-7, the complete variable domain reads GAGVSQSPSNKVTEKGKDVELRCDPISGHTALYWYRQSLGQGLEFLIYFQGNSAPDKSGLPSDRFSAERTGGSVSTLTIQRTQQEDSAVYLCASSPGTAYYEQYFGPGTRLTVT.

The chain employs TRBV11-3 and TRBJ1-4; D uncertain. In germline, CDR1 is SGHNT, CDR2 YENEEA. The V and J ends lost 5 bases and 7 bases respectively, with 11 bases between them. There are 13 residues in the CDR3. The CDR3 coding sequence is TGTGCCAGCAGCCCGGAGAGCGGTGAAAAACTGTTTTTT. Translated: CASSPESGEKLFF.